This TCR beta chain comes out of a study of lymphopenia after photon versus proton radiotherapy. Measured with immunoSEQ multiplex PCR; TCRdb has only the in-frame clones, and not every one. The sample includes 30,000 or so clones, approximately 86% of them seen just once. Germline CDR1 and CDR2: SNHLY and FYNNEI. V was clipped by 4 bases and J by 2 bases, with 7 bases between them. The length of the CDR3 is 13 residues. The sample here was peripheral blood, taken from a patient treated with proton-based radiotherapy. V usage is TRBV2 and J usage is TRBJ2-3, with D uncertain. This TCR derives from a woman aged 60-75 years with cholangiocarcinoma. Some clones in this sample may be carry-over from other donors' samples. The CDR3 loop is CASSVENTDTQYF. The CDR3, as DNA: TGTGCCAGCAGTGTTGAAAACACAGATACGCAGTATTTT.